This T cell receptor beta chain was sequenced in a study of CD8+ T cells in alopecia areata. The sequencing template was cDNA reverse transcribed from extracted RNA. Repertoires were generated with immunoSEQ multiplex PCR, while TCRdb's copy carries only in-frame clones and drops some. The sample gives about 30,000 clones, approximately 56% of which show up once; roughly 18% is in the top ten. This CDR3 comprises 16 residues. Germline V lookup: CDR1 SGHRS, CDR2 YFSETQ. The germline V and J ends were trimmed by 2 bases and 3 bases, with 18 bases remaining between them. Lesional scalp tissue (obtained by punch biopsy) and peripheral blood were collected from alopecia areata patients.

The V call is TRBV5-1, the J call TRBJ2-7, with D uncertain. The source material was NKG2D-high CD8+ T cells sorted from blood. The clonotype comes from a human donor with alopecia areata. The CDR3 DNA sequence: TGCGCCAGCAGCTTCGAGGCGCAGGTACCTTACTACGAGCAGTACTTC. Translating it yields CASSFEAQVPYYEQYF.